This note documents a single T cell receptor (beta chain) sequence. Its antigen is not known. This sample was included in a study of identical twins. The trim removed 3 bases at V and 1 base at J, leaving 4 bases unmatched. The CDR3 is 15 residues long. Germline values: CDR1 WNHNN, CDR2 SYGVQD (reference sequence). A template switching step contributed a universal primer site, while unique molecular identifiers were present in the cDNA. TCRdb analysed the 5' RACE reads with MiXCR anew, one entry per CDR3 protein. The sample shows about 470,000 distinct CDR3 sequences, roughly 24% of them seen only once. Study results and limitations: The study found excess low generation probability among twin-shared out-of-frame alpha sequences. Interpretation of the results relied on cross-sectional statistical analysis and not on following the same donors.

These data also featured in a second study, about T cells expressing NK-cell markers.

The V gene is TRBV10-1, the J gene TRBJ2-7; 9 bases fit TRBD1. The clonotype originates from a woman aged 18-29 years in good health. The sample was CD4+ T cells sorted from blood. The CDR3 nucleotides are TGCGCCAGCAGTGATCCGGGACAGGGATCCTACGAGCAGTACTTC. Encoded protein: CASSDPGQGSYEQYF.